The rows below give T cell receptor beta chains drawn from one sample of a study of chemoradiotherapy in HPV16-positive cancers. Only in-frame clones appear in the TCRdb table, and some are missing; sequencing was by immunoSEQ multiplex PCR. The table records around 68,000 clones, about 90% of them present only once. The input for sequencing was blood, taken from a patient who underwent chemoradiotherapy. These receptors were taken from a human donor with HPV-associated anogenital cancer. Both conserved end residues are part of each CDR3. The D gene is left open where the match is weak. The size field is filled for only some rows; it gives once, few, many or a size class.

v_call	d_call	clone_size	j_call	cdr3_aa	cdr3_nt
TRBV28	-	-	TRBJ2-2	CASSLGEFNTGELFF	TGTGCCAGCAGTTTAGGCGAATTCAACACCGGGGAGCTGTTTTTT
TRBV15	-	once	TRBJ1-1	CATSRDVGDPTF	TGTGCCACCAGCAGAGATGTCGGGGATCCTACCTTT
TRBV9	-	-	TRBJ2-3	CASSVGGGGWDTQYF	TGTGCCAGCAGCGTAGGTGGGGGTGGTTGGGATACGCAGTATTTT
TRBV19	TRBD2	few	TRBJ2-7	CASSMPGTSGTYEQYF	TGTGCCAGTAGTATGCCTGGAACTAGCGGGACGTACGAGCAGTACTTC
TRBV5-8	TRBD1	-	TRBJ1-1	CASSLAGGLGEAFF	TGTGCCAGCAGCTTGGCAGGGGGGTTGGGCGAAGCTTTCTTT
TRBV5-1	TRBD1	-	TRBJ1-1	CASSPTTGRNTEAFF	TGCGCCAGCAGCCCAACGACAGGGAGGAACACTGAAGCTTTCTTT
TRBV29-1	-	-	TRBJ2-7	CSVEDITEQYF	TGCAGCGTTGAAGATATTACCGAGCAGTACTTC
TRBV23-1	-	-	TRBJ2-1	CASSQVSSEDEQFF	TGCGCCAGCAGTCAAGTCTCCTCGGAGGATGAGCAGTTCTTC
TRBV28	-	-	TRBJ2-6	CASSSPGGQEFSGANVLTF	TGTGCCAGCAGTTCCCCGGGAGGACAGGAGTTCTCTGGGGCCAACGTCCTGACTTTC
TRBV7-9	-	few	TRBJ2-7	CASSLMFHEQYF	TGTGCCAGCAGCTTAATGTTCCACGAGCAGTACTTC
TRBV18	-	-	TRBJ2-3	CASSPPTGTDTQYF	TGTGCCAGCTCACCACCAACGGGCACAGATACGCAGTATTTT
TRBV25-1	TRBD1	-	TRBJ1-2	CASSGQGEGYTF	TGTGCCAGCAGTGGCCAGGGGGAGGGCTACACCTTC
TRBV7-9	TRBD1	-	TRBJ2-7	CASSLGRGYEQYF	TGTGCCAGCAGCTTAGGCAGGGGGTACGAGCAGTACTTC
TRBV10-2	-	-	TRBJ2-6	CASSLRTPGANVLTF	TGCGCCAGCAGCCTGAGGACGCCTGGGGCCAACGTCCTGACTTTC
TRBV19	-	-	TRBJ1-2	CASKARGFSGYTF	TGTGCCAGTAAGGCCAGGGGATTCTCTGGCTACACCTTC
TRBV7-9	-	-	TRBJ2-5	CASSRGRGETQYF	TGTGCCAGCAGCCGGGGGCGGGGGGAGACCCAGTACTTC
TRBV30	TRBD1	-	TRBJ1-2	CAWTPDRGGGYTF	TGTGCCTGGACCCCAGACAGGGGAGGCGGCTACACCTTC
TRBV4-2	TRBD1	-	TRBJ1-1	CASSQVKGAVHTEAFF	TGTGCCAGCAGCCAAGTTAAGGGGGCGGTCCACACTGAAGCTTTCTTT
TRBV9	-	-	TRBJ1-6	CASSIRTEASPLHF	TGTGCCAGCAGCATAAGGACAGAAGCTTCACCCCTCCACTTT
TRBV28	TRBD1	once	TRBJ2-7	CASSSWEQGPISYEQYF	TGTGCCAGCAGTTCGTGGGAACAGGGGCCAATTTCCTACGAGCAGTACTTC
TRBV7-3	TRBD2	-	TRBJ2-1	CASSATSGGIDEQFF	TGTGCCAGCAGCGCTACTAGCGGGGGTATCGATGAGCAGTTCTTC
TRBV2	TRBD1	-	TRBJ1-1	CASSETGVAEAFF	TGTGCCAGCAGTGAAACAGGGGTCGCTGAAGCTTTCTTT
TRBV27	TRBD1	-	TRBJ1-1	CASSFRGEYTEAFF	TGTGCCAGCAGTTTCAGGGGGGAGTACACTGAAGCTTTCTTT
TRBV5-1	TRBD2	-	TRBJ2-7	CASSLGVAGYEQYF	TGCGCCAGCAGCTTGGGGGTAGCGGGCTACGAGCAGTACTTC
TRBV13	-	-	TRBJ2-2	CASSPGTTYWGPGELFF	TGTGCCAGCAGCCCAGGGACCACATACTGGGGGCCCGGGGAGCTGTTTTTT
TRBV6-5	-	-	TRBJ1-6	CATQGWGGYNSPLHF	TGTGCCACCCAGGGTTGGGGGGGGTATAATTCACCCCTCCACTTT
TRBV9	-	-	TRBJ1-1	CASSVDSIGISSEAFF	TGTGCCAGCAGCGTAGACAGTATAGGGATATCATCTGAAGCTTTCTTT
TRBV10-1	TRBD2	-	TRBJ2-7	CASSESSGGAGKQYF	TGCGCCAGCAGTGAGAGCAGCGGGGGGGCCGGTAAGCAGTACTTC
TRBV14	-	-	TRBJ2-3	CASSQGGGPHADTQYF	TGTGCCAGCAGTCAGGGAGGAGGACCTCACGCAGATACGCAGTATTTT
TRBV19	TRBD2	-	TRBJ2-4	CASTGLAENIQYF	TGTGCCAGTACCGGACTAGCGGAAAACATTCAGTACTTC
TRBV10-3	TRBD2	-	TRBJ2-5	CAIRGGLAGGSVQETQYF	TGTGCCATCAGGGGGGGACTAGCGGGGGGCTCCGTCCAAGAGACCCAGTACTTC
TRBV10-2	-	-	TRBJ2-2	CASSEYLGELFF	TGCGCCAGCAGTGAATACCTCGGGGAGCTGTTTTTT
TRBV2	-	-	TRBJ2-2	CATSTQGLNTGELFF	TGTGCCACTTCCACCCAGGGGTTGAACACCGGGGAGCTGTTTTTT
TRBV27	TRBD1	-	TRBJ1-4	CASSAYRGPANEKLFF	TGTGCCAGCAGTGCGTACAGGGGACCGGCTAATGAAAAACTGTTTTTT
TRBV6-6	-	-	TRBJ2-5	CASSYVSGQETQYF	TGTGCCAGCAGTTACGTTAGCGGACAAGAGACCCAGTACTTC
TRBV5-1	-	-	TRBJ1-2	CASATGGLYGYTF	TGCGCCAGCGCGACGGGGGGCCTCTATGGCTACACCTTC
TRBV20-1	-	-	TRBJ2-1	CSALRYNEQFF	TGCAGTGCTCTACGATACAATGAGCAGTTCTTC
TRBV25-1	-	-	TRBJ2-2	CASRDDTGELFF	TGTGCCAGCAGGGATGACACCGGGGAGCTGTTTTTT
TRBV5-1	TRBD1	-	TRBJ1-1	CASRLTGGTEAFF	TGCGCCAGCAGGTTGACAGGGGGCACTGAAGCTTTCTTT
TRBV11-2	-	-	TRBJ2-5	CASSLVRGPYQETQYF	TGTGCCAGCAGCTTAGTTCGGGGGCCGTACCAAGAGACCCAGTACTTC
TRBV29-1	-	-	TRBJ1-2	CSVVGDLGYTF	TGCAGCGTTGTCGGTGACTTAGGCTACACCTTC
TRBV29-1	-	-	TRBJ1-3	CSVEEYGAGNTIYF	TGCAGCGTTGAAGAGTACGGGGCCGGAAACACCATATATTTT
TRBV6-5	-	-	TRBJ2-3	CASRVQGYTDTQYF	TGTGCCAGCAGGGTACAGGGCTACACAGATACGCAGTATTTT
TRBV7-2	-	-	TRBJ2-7	CASSLGTPLNSYEQYF	TGTGCCAGCAGCTTAGGGACCCCTTTAAACTCCTACGAGCAGTACTTC
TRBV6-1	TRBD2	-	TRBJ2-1	CASSGQAGGRDNEQFF	TGTGCCAGCAGTGGACAAGCGGGGGGCAGAGACAATGAGCAGTTCTTC
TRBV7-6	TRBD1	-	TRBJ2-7	CASSLGGTGGAAYEQYF	TGTGCCAGCAGCTTAGGGGGGACAGGGGGCGCGGCCTACGAGCAGTACTTC
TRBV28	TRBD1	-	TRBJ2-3	CASCPDRASTDTQYF	TGTGCCAGCTGCCCGGACAGGGCGTCCACAGATACGCAGTATTTT
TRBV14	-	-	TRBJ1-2	CASSPRHGAYGYTF	TGTGCCAGCAGCCCCCGTCACGGGGCCTATGGCTACACCTTC
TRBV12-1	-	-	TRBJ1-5	CASSFFPRTEYSNQPQHF	TGTGCCAGCAGCTTTTTCCCGCGCACAGAATATAGCAATCAGCCCCAGCATTTT
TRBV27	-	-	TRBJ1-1	CASSLTRVGTEAFF	TGTGCCAGCAGTTTAACCAGGGTGGGCACTGAAGCTTTCTTT
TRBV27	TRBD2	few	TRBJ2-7	CASSQWTSDEQYF	TGTGCCAGCAGTCAGTGGACTAGCGACGAGCAGTACTTC
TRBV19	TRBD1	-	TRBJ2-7	CASSINRGRGLHEQYF	TGTGCCAGTAGTATAAATCGGGGCAGGGGGCTCCACGAGCAGTACTTC
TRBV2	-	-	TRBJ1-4	CASSPGTTNEKLFF	TGTGCCAGCAGCCCCGGAACAACTAATGAAAAACTGTTTTTT
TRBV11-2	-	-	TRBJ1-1	CASSTRSKGNTEAFF	TGTGCCAGCAGCACCCGATCCAAGGGTAACACTGAAGCTTTCTTT
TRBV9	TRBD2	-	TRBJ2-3	CASSSSTSETDTQYF	TGTGCCAGCAGCAGCTCGACTAGCGAAACAGATACGCAGTATTTT
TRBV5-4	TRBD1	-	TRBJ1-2	CGSSLARGWTGGEGYTF	TGTGGCAGCAGCTTGGCAAGAGGCTGGACAGGGGGAGAAGGCTACACCTTC
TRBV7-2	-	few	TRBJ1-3	CASRDGNRLSGNTIYF	TGTGCCAGCAGGGATGGGAACAGGCTCTCTGGAAACACCATATATTTT
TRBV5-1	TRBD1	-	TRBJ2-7	CASSSGQGNNEQYF	TGCGCCAGCAGCTCAGGACAGGGGAACAACGAGCAGTACTTC
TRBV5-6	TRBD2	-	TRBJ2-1	CASSPGLAGVGNEQFF	TGTGCCAGCAGCCCGGGACTAGCGGGAGTGGGCAATGAGCAGTTCTTC
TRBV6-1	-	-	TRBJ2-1	CATTTGENEQFF	TGTGCCACCACGACAGGTGAAAATGAGCAGTTCTTC